This TCR beta chain was documented in a study of blood T cell repertoires in COVID-19. Study in general: Collection of acute and convalescent COVID-19 samples took place in the United States, Italy and Spain. T cells, B-cell-depleted T cells, or PBMCs provided the cDNA or gDNA that served as material.

V was trimmed by 4 bases and J by 0 bases, leaving 10 bases between them. The CDR3 is 15 residues long. Germline V gene sequence: CDR1 LGHDT, CDR2 YNNKEL (reference sequence). Per the original methods: Estimation of nucleated cell counts was performed using reference gene primer amplification. Libraries were prepared by immunoSEQ multiplex PCR; TCRdb keeps only in-frame clonotypes and omits some of them. V, J and clone size are taken as reported in that table, and D and trimming were inferred from the DNA itself. The sample consists of 290,000 or so clones, around 87% of them appearing once. J is TRBJ1-3 and V is TRBV3-1 (or the pseudogene TRBV3-2), with D perhaps TRBD1 (5 bases). This TCR derives from a man between 65 and 79 years old with acute or convalescent COVID-19. The sequenced sample consisted of peripheral blood. CDR3 in DNA: TGTGCCAGCAGCCCCAGGGTCAACTCTGGAAACACCATATATTTT. This encodes CASSPRVNSGNTIYF.